One and the same sample provided the 10 T cell receptor beta chains below, sequenced in a study of CXCR3-negative and CXCR3-positive naive CD8 T cells. Preparation of TRB cDNA libraries relied on 5' RACE carrying UMI labels. TCRdb reprocessed the 5' RACE reads, keeping one entry per CDR3 protein, no DNA. This sample contains 50,000 to 65,000 distinct CDR3 sequences. The sample was memory CD8+ T cells from blood. The receptor source for this set is a human donor in good health. Some clones in this sample may be carry-over from other donors' samples.

The chain employs TRBV2 and TRBJ2-7; the D gene TCRdb calls, TRBD2, cannot be checked with no DNA. The germline V gene encodes CDR1 SNHLY and CDR2 FYNNEI. The CDR3 totals 13 residues. This CDR3 is CASFRPNSYEQYF.

The genes are TRBV30 and TRBJ1-4; absent DNA, TCRdb's TRBD1 call cannot be checked. Germline V gene sequence: CDR1 GTSNPN, CDR2 SVGIG (reference sequence). The CDR3 has 15 residues. CDR3 protein: CAWSATGWKEEKLFF.

The chain combines TRBV20-1 with TRBJ2-7; the TCRdb call, TRBD2, lacks DNA for checking. This CDR3 is 13 amino acids long. CDR1 and CDR2 from the germline V gene are DFQATT and SNEGSKA (reference sequence). The CDR3 sequence: CSASARARHEQYF.

The rearrangement joins TRBV28 to TRBJ1-1. Germline V gene lookup returns CDR1 MDHEN and CDR2 SYDVKM. The CDR3 contains 17 residues. This chain's CDR3 is CASSLLRNSFMNTEAFF.

The chain has TRBV5-4 and TRBJ2-2. The CDR3 is 12 residues long. CDR1 and CDR2 from the germline V gene are SGHNT and YYREEE (reference sequence). CDR3 in amino acids: CASIGPTGELFF.

This chain joins TRBV28 and TRBJ2-1; the D call of TRBD1 rests on TCRdb alone, since no DNA is present to check it. The CDR3 runs to 15 residues. The germline V gene encodes CDR1 MDHEN and CDR2 SYDVKM. CDR3 residues: CASSLSWGRYNEQFF.

V is TRBV7-9 and J is TRBJ2-7; TCRdb designates TRBD2, a call that cannot be tested without DNA. Germline-derived CDR1 and CDR2 are SEHNR and FQNEAQ (reference sequence). The CDR3 runs 13 residues. Here the CDR3 reads CASSPEGTYEQYF.

V and J are TRBV7-3 and TRBJ1-4; the TCRdb D gene call, TRBD1, has no DNA to confirm it. CDR1 SGHTA and CDR2 FQGTGA come from the germline V gene. CDR3 length: 17 amino acids. CDR3 in amino acids: CASSTVGTQLPKEKLFF.

The chain combines TRBV2 with TRBJ2-7; the TRBD2 assignment by TCRdb is unverifiable without DNA. The CDR3 length is 14 residues. Per germline, CDR1 SNHLY and CDR2 FYNNEI. CDR3 in amino acids: CASSGTSERNEQYF.

The chain recombines TRBV12-3 or TRBV12-4 with TRBJ1-1. This CDR3 has 14 amino acids. The CDR3 loop is CASSPDGMNTEAFF.